These 26 T cell receptor beta chains were sequenced from one sample in a study of blood T cell repertoires in COVID-19. Clones were sequenced by immunoSEQ multiplex PCR, and TCRdb holds only the in-frame ones, with some missing. This table holds some 200,000 clones, 90% to 95% found once. The sequenced sample was peripheral blood. These TCRs come from a man younger than 40 with COVID-19, enrolled during active disease.

The gene calls are TRBV27 and TRBJ2-3; 12 positions agree with TRBD2. This CDR3 is 20 amino acids long. V shed 5 bases and J 4 bases; nucleotides not matched to a gene: 19. Germline loops: CDR1 MNHEY, CDR2 SMNVEV (reference sequence). The CDR3: CASSPSLSASSGGAPDTQYF. For the CDR3, the DNA is TGTGCCAGCAGTCCCTCTCTTTCTGCCTCTAGCGGGGGGGCACCAGATACGCAGTATTTT.

The chain joins TRBV7-2 to TRBJ1-2; unclear D gene. Per the germline V gene, CDR1 is SGHTA and CDR2 is FQGNSA. V dropped 11 bases and J dropped 9 bases, with 16 bases sitting between them. CDR3 length equals 11 residues. The CDR3 protein is CASYGRARYTF. The CDR3 DNA reads as TGTGCCTCATATGGGAGGGCTCGCTACACCTTC.

The chain employs TRBV7-9 and TRBJ1-4, with 8 bases that match TRBD1. Trimming cost V 1 base and J 5 bases; bases outside gene matches: 3. The CDR3 extends over 15 amino acids. Germline V gene lookup returns CDR1 SEHNR and CDR2 FQNEAQ (reference sequence). This chain's CDR3 is CASSLVQGANEKLFF. Written as DNA, the CDR3 is TGTGCCAGCAGCTTAGTTCAGGGGGCCAATGAAAAACTGTTTTTT.

The V gene is TRBV5-3, the J gene TRBJ1-5, with a weak D call TRBD1 (5 bases). TRBV5-3 is an ORF for which the function is uncertain. Trimming pared 5 bases from V and 1 base from J, leaving 16 bases between. The CDR3 extends over 16 amino acids. The CDR3 is CARSYVRAVSNQPQHF. The CDR3 bases are TGTGCCAGAAGTTACGTCAGGGCCGTGAGCAATCAGCCCCAGCATTTT.

The V gene is TRBV4-1, the J gene TRBJ2-6, with no clear D. CDR1 is MGHRA and CDR2 is YSYEKL in the germline V gene. Trimming pared 0 bases from V and 0 bases from J, leaving 12 bases between. The CDR3 is 18 amino acids. The CDR3 loop reads CASSQDRVRISGANVLTF. Here the CDR3 DNA reads TGCGCCAGCAGCCAAGATCGGGTTAGAATCTCTGGGGCCAACGTCCTGACTTTC.

The V call is TRBV7-3, the J call TRBJ1-2; TRBD1 agrees at 8 bases. Germline V gives CDR1 SGHTA, CDR2 FQGTGA. V shed 5 bases, J shed 8 bases, and the junction held 7 bases outside the gene matches. The CDR3 extends over 13 amino acids. The CDR3 protein is CASSSGQGGGYTF. In DNA form, the CDR3 reads TGTGCCAGCAGCAGCGGACAGGGTGGGGGCTACACCTTC.

This rearrangement joins TRBV3-1 (or the pseudogene TRBV3-2) to TRBJ1-2; 11 bases map to TRBD1. Germline V CDR1 and CDR2: LGHDT, YNNKEL (reference sequence). After removal of 1 base from V and 6 bases from J, the junction contained 4 bases not matched to a gene. The CDR3 spans 15 residues. The CDR3 sequence is CASSQGTGGGDGYTF. DNA of the CDR3: TGTGCCAGCAGCCAAGGGACAGGGGGCGGGGATGGCTACACCTTC.

As regards this clone: Germline and junction disagree at one end, which may indicate a read error. The chain couples TRBV5-6 to TRBJ2-3; TRBD2 aligns across 9 bases. The CDR3 extends over 14 amino acids. Germline CDR1 SGHDT, CDR2 YYEEEE. CDR3 nucleotide sequence: TGTGCCAGCAGCCCCGGGACTAGCAAAGATACGCAGTATTTT. Its translation is CASSPGTSKDTQYF.

The rearrangement links TRBV5-4 to TRBJ1-6, with D tentatively TRBD1 (5 bases). This CDR3 comprises 15 residues. Germline V gives CDR1 SGHNT, CDR2 YYREEE (reference sequence). The ends were cut back, 0 bases at V and 7 bases at J, with 11 bases in the middle. In DNA form, the CDR3 reads TGTGCCAGCAGCTTGGTGGGGGGAGGAAATTCACCCCTCCACTTT. Its translation: CASSLVGGGNSPLHF.

J is TRBJ1-2 and V is TRBV6-5; tentatively, D is TRBD1 (5 bases). V was trimmed by 2 bases and J by 4 bases, leaving 17 bases between them. Per germline, CDR1 MNHEY and CDR2 SVGAGI. The CDR3 totals 16 residues. This CDR3 reads CASSYVNGGFGYGYTF. The CDR3 DNA is TGTGCCAGCAGTTACGTTAATGGGGGGTTCGGCTATGGCTACACCTTC.

The V gene is TRBV6-1, the J gene TRBJ2-2; 8 bases map to TRBD1. Germline V gene lookup returns CDR1 MNHNS and CDR2 SASEGT. The junction had 5 bases not matched to a gene; V was cut back by 4 bases and J by 1 base. The CDR3 sequence is 16 residues long. The CDR3 bases are TGTGCCAGCAGTGCCCCCGGGACAGGGAACACCGGGGAGCTGTTTTTT. Its protein product is CASSAPGTGNTGELFF.

J is TRBJ2-3 and V is TRBV19; 9 bases line up with TRBD1. The CDR3 is 15 residues long. J was trimmed by 2 bases and V by 3 bases; bases with no gene match: 3. Germline V gives CDR1 LNHDA, CDR2 SQIVND (reference sequence). The CDR3 DNA follows: TGTGCCAGTAGTATCGGGACAGGGACCACAGATACGCAGTATTTT. This codes for CASSIGTGTTDTQYF.

The chain has TRBV11-2 and TRBJ1-1; D is unclear. The CDR3 sequence is 13 residues long. The V gene lost 3 bases and the J gene lost 2 bases, with 7 bases spanning the gap. Germline CDR1 reads SGHAT; CDR2 reads FQNNGV. In DNA form, the CDR3 reads TGTGCCAGCAGCTTGGCCCGAAACACTGAAGCTTTCTTT. Its translation: CASSLARNTEAFF.

The chain employs TRBV14 and TRBJ2-1; possible D gene TRBD1, 6 bases. Germline V CDR1 and CDR2: SGHDN, FVKESK. V gave up 6 bases and J gave up 7 bases, with 19 bases separating them. The CDR3 contains 15 residues. The CDR3 here is CASSLQGQGQNEQFF. For the CDR3, the DNA is TGTGCCAGCAGTCTGCAGGGGCAGGGCCAAAATGAGCAGTTCTTC.

V and J are TRBV12-3 or TRBV12-4 and TRBJ1-2; D gene uncertain. The germline V and J ends were trimmed by 7 bases and 2 bases, with 5 bases remaining between them. The CDR3 loop spans 11 amino acids. CDR3 sequence: CASKSNYGYTF. CDR3 nucleotides: TGTGCCAGCAAAAGCAACTATGGCTACACCTTC.

V usage is TRBV6-5 and J usage is TRBJ1-6; D unresolved. The CDR3 has 15 amino acids. CDR1 is MNHEY, CDR2 SVGAGI, per germline. Trimming pared 4 bases from V and 8 bases from J, leaving 15 bases between. In DNA form, the CDR3 reads TGTGCCAGCAGTTTTAAGGGTGGGAGGGATTCACCCCTCCACTTT. Translating gives CASSFKGGRDSPLHF.

This rearrangement joins TRBV2 to TRBJ1-3; D is unclear. Germline V lookup: CDR1 SNHLY, CDR2 FYNNEI. The CDR3 covers 13 residues. V gave up 7 bases and J gave up 9 bases, with 16 bases separating them. In nucleotides, the CDR3 is TGTGCCAGCAAAAGACTAGACCGGGTCACCATATATTTT. This encodes CASKRLDRVTIYF.

V usage is TRBV4-1 and J usage is TRBJ2-7; possibly TRBD2 for D (5 bases). Looked up from germline, CDR1 is MGHRA and CDR2 is YSYEKL. The CDR3 has 13 residues. The V end was cut by 6 bases, the J end by 3 bases, with 12 bases between. CDR3 nucleotide sequence: TGCGCCAGCAGTGCGGCCGGGGACTACGAGCAGTACTTC. Protein sequence: CASSAAGDYEQYF.

The chain carries TRBV6-6 and TRBJ2-1, with TRBD2 matching 13 bases. Germline loops: CDR1 MNHNY, CDR2 SVGAGI (reference sequence). This CDR3 region has 15 residues. Germline trimming cut 5 bases from V and 6 bases from J; bases unmatched to any gene: 4. CDR3 region: CASSILAGGPNEQFF. In DNA form, the CDR3 reads TGTGCCAGCAGTATACTAGCGGGGGGGCCCAATGAGCAGTTCTTC.

This clone was detected only once. The CDR3 DNA sequence: TGTGCCAGTAGTATATCGTATCGATTGGGACAGATAAACACTGAAGCTTTCTTT. Translated: CASSISYRLGQINTEAFF. The gene calls are TRBV19 and TRBJ1-1; 7 bases are a match to TRBD1. J lost 2 bases, V lost 2 bases, and 14 bases had no gene match. The CDR3 consists of 18 residues. Germline V gene data show CDR1 as LNHDA and CDR2 as SQIVND (reference sequence).

This clone has a handful of counts. The J gene is TRBJ2-7, the V gene TRBV27, with TRBD2 matching 13 bases. With 8 bases clipped from V and 2 bases from J, the junction kept 6 bases outside the gene matches. The CDR3 is 15 residues long. The germline V gene encodes CDR1 MNHEY and CDR2 SMNVEV (reference sequence). CDR3 loop: CASGLAGEPAYEQYF. CDR3 coding DNA: TGTGCCAGCGGACTAGCGGGGGAGCCGGCCTACGAGCAGTACTTC.

V is TRBV9 and J is TRBJ2-5, with TRBD1 identical over 12 bases. CDR1 SGDLS and CDR2 YYNGEE come from the germline V gene. CDR3 length: 15 amino acids. With 3 bases clipped from V and 4 bases from J, the junction kept 4 bases outside the gene matches. Written as DNA, the CDR3 is TGTGCCAGCAGCGCGGGACAGGGGGCAGGAGAGACCCAGTACTTC. It encodes CASSAGQGAGETQYF.

The V call is TRBV6-6, the J call TRBJ1-2, with TRBD1 as a possible D gene (6 bases). Trimming cost V 3 bases and J 5 bases, with 13 bases left between them. The CDR3 totals 14 residues. From germline, CDR1 is MNHNY and CDR2 SVGAGI (reference sequence). The CDR3 spells CASSYEGDVYGYTF. As DNA, the CDR3 is TGTGCCAGCAGTTATGAGGGGGACGTGTATGGCTACACCTTC.

This chain connects TRBV7-2 to TRBJ1-5; 9 bases agree with TRBD1. Germline CDR1 and CDR2: SGHTA and FQGNSA. The CDR3 loop spans 15 amino acids. The J segment lost 3 bases and the V segment lost 5 bases, leaving 5 bases of the junction unmatched. The CDR3 nucleotides are TGTGCCAGCAGCATCGGACAGGGGCTCAATCAGCCCCAGCATTTT. This encodes CASSIGQGLNQPQHF.

J is TRBJ1-2 and V is TRBV6-5; TRBD1 matches at 7 bases. This CDR3 contains 14 residues. V lost 5 bases, J lost 6 bases, and 9 bases stayed unmatched. CDR1 and CDR2 (germline): MNHEY, SVGAGI. The CDR3 is CASSHRGPTNGYTF. In DNA, the CDR3 is TGTGCCAGCAGTCACAGGGGACCGACTAATGGCTACACCTTC.

V usage is TRBV28 and J usage is TRBJ1-2, with 7 bases identical to TRBD1. The V segment lost 5 bases and the J segment 0 bases; nucleotides outside the gene matches: 6. CDR1 is MDHEN and CDR2 is SYDVKM in the germline V gene. There are 15 residues in the CDR3. The CDR3 sequence is CASSPGTDTNYGYTF. The CDR3 region has the DNA TGTGCCAGCAGTCCGGGGACAGACACTAACTATGGCTACACCTTC.